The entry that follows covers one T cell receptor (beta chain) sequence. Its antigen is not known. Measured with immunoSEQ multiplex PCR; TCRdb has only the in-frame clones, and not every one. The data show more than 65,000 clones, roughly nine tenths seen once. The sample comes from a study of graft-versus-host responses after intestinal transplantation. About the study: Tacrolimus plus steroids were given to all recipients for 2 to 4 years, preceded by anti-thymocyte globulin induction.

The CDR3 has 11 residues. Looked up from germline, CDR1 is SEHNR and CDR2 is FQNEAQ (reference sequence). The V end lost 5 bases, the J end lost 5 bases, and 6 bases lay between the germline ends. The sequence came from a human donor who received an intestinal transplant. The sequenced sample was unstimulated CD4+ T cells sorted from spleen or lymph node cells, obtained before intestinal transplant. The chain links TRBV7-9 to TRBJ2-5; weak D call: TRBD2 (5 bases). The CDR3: CASSRGETQYF. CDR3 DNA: TGTGCCAGCAGCCGCGGGGAGACCCAGTACTTC.